This entry describes one T cell receptor (beta chain). After removal of 0 bases from V and 5 bases from J, the junction contained 3 bases not matched to a gene. The CDR3 length is 14 residues. CDR1 and CDR2 from the germline V gene are MNHEY and SVGAGI. Individuals drawn from 20 to 25 US areas were about 18 to 100 years old. This entry comes from a study of blood T cell repertoires in COVID-19. Background on the study: The United States, Italy and Spain supplied acute and convalescent COVID-19 samples. PBMCs, B-cell-depleted T cells, or T cells provided the cDNA or gDNA that made up the material.

The assay was immunoSEQ multiplex PCR, and TCRdb's table has in-frame clones only and misses some. The sample has approximately 300,000 clones, 85% seen once; the top ten hold 1.5% to 2%. The V call is TRBV6-5, the J call TRBJ1-2, with 7 bases that match TRBD1. The sample consisted of PBMCs or T cells enriched from blood (not recorded which). The clonotype was recovered from a woman aged 25 to 45 who had been exposed to COVID-19. CDR3: CASSYSGTEYGYTF. CDR3 sequence (DNA): TGTGCCAGCAGTTACTCCGGGACAGAGTATGGCTACACCTTC.